This TCR beta chain was recovered during a study of T cells after yellow fever vaccination. Study outcomes and limitations: Most clones from primary vaccination were detected again post-booster (almost 98% CD4, roughly 90% CD8). The CD4 and CD8 compartments had a small share of their clonotypes in common.

The CDR3 is 14 amino acids. Trimming removed 5 bases from V and 5 bases from J, with 15 bases in between. Germline CDR1 is SGHTA and CDR2 is FQGNSA. About this clonotype itself: Its antigen is still unknown.

The TCR cDNA carried a universal primer site and UMIs from 5'RACE template switching. TCRdb analysed the 5' RACE reads with MiXCR anew, one entry per CDR3 protein. Of under 600,000 distinct CDR3 sequences listed, around a fifth are singletons. This specimen consisted of PBMCs, obtained roughly 20 days after the first yellow fever vaccination. This TCR was sampled from a man in his late teens or twenties who received the YFV17D yellow fever vaccine. V gene TRBV7-2 combines with J gene TRBJ1-1; D gene uncertain. The CDR3 nucleotides are TGTGCCAGCAGCGACTCCGGGCGGAGAACTGAAGCTTTCTTT. Its protein product is CASSDSGRRTEAFF. The entire variable domain, with the rest obtained from reference TRBV7-2 and TRBJ1-1, is as follows: GAGVSQSPSNKVTEKGKDVELRCDPISGHTALYWYRQSLGQGLEFLIYFQGNSAPDKSGLPSDRFSAERTGGSVSTLTIQRTQQEDSAVYLCASSDSGRRTEAFFGQGTRLTVV.